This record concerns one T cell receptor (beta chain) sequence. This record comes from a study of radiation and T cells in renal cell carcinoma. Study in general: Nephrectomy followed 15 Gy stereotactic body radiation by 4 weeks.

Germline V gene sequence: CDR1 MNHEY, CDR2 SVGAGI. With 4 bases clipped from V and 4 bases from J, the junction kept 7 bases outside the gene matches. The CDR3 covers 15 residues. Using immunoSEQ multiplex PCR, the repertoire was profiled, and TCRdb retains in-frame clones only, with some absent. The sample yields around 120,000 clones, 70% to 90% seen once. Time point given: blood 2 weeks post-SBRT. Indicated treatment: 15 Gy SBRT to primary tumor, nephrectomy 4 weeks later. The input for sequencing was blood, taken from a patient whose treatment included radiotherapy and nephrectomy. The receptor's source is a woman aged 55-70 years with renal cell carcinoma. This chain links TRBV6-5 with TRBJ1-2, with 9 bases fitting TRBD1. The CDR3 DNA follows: TGTGCCAGCAGTTTGGGACAGGGAAATGGCTATGGCTACACCTTC. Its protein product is CASSLGQGNGYGYTF.